This TCR beta chain was documented in a study of cytomegalovirus exposure and HLA in healthy donors. The germline CDR1 and CDR2 sequences are SGHVS and FQNEAQ. This CDR3 spans 17 amino acids. The ends lost 0 bases at V and 8 bases at J; junction bases unmatched: 12. With 60 Vbeta and 13 Jbeta primers, the PCR was carried out. The assay was immunoSEQ multiplex PCR, and TCRdb's table has in-frame clones only and misses some. In total, the table holds around 51,000 clones. This TCR was sampled from a woman aged 40 to 50 in good health and CMV-seronegative. Sample: PBMCs. The V gene is TRBV7-8, the J gene TRBJ2-1, with 8 nucleotides matching TRBD2. The CDR3 nucleotides read TGTGCCAGCAGCTTAGCGTACGGGAGGGCCCTCAAAGATGAGCAGTTCTTC. This encodes CASSLAYGRALKDEQFF.